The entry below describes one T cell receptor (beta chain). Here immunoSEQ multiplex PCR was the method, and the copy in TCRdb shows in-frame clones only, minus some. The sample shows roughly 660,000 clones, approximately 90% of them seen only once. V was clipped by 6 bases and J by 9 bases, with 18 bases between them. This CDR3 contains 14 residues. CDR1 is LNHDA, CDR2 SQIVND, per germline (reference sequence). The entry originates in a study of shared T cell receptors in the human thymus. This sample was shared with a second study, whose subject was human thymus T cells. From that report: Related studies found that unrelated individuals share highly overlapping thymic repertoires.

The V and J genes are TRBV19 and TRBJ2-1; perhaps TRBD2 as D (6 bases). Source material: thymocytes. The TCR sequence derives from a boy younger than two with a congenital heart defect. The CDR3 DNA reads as TGTGCCAGTAGGCTGGGACTGGCCGCGGGTGAGCAGTTCTTC. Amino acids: CASRLGLAAGEQFF.